The sequence of this TCR beta chain was determined in a study of low-dose radiotherapy and immunotherapy resistance in tumors. Across the whole study: On an every-two-weeks schedule, patients received intravenous nivolumab 240 mg, along with ipilimumab 1 mg/kg every six weeks. Each two-week cycle included intravenous cyclophosphamide 200 mg/m2, given one day before radiation and immunotherapy.

This clonotype was seen more than once but under ten times. Time point specified: before trial treatment. First-strand cDNA used TRAV- and TRBV-specific primers, covering alpha and beta chains. TCR amplification involved 15 to 20 PCR cycles with a constant-region primer and V-primer adapter. MiXCR was run by TCRdb on the reads, yielding one entry per CDR3 protein. The sample lists fewer than 90,000 distinct CDR3 sequences, around a third occurring once. CDR1 KGHSH and CDR2 LQKENI come from the germline V gene. V was pared by 3 bases and J by 6 bases, with 14 bases between. CDR3 size: 15 residues. The chain uses TRBV18 and TRBJ1-4; D is unresolved. This clonotype was sampled from a female donor with ovarian cancer. Sequenced material: PBMCs, taken before treatment. CDR3 nucleotide sequence: TGTGCCAGCTCACCGTTTGGCAGTAATTATGAAAAACTGTTTTTT. It is translated as CASSPFGSNYEKLFF.